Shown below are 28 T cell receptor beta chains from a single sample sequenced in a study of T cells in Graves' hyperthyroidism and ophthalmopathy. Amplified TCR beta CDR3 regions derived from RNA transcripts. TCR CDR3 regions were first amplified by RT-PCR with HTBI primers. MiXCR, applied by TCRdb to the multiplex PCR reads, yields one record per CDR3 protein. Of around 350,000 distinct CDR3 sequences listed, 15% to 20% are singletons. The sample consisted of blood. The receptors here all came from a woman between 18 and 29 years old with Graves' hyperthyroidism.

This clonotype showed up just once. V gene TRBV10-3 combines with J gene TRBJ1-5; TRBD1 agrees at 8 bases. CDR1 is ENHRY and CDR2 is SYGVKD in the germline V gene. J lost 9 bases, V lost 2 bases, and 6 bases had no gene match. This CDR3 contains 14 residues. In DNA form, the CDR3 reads TGTGCCATCAGTGAGGACAGGGGCGGGCGGCCCCAGCATTTT. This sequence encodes CAISEDRGGRPQHF.

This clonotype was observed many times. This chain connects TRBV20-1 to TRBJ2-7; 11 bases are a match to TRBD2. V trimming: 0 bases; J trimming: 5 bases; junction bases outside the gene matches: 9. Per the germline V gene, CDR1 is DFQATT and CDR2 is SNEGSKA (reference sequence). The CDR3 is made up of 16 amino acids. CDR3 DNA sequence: TGCAGTGCTAGAGAGGGGCTAGCGGGGGGCTTCGACGAGCAGTACTTC. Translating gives CSAREGLAGGFDEQYF.

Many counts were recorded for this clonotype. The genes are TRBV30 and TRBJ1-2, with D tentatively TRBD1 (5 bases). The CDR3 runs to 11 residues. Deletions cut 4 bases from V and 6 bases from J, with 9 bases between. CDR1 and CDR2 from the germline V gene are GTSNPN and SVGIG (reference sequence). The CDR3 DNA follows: TGTGCCTGGAACGTGGGGGATGGCTACACCTTC. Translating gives CAWNVGDGYTF. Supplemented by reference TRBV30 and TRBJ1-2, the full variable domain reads SQTIHQWPATLVQPVGSPLSLECTVEGTSNPNLYWYRQAAGRGLQLLFYSVGIGQISSEVPQNLSASRPQDRQFILSSKKLLLSDSGFYLCAWNVGDGYTFGSGTRLTVV.

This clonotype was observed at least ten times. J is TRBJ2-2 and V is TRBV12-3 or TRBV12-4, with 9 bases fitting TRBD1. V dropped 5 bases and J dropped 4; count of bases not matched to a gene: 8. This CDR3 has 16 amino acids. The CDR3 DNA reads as TGTGCCAGCAGTCCCGGGGGACAGGGTGTCACCGGGGAGCTGTTTTTT. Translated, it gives CASSPGGQGVTGELFF.

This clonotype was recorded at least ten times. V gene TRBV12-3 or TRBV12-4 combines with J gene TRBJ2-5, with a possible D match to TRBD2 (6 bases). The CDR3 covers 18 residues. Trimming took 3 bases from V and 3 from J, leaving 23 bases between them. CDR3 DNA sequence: TGTGCCAGCAGTTTGCAGGACGGTGCGAGCGGGTCCAAAGAGACCCAGTACTTC. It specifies CASSLQDGASGSKETQYF.

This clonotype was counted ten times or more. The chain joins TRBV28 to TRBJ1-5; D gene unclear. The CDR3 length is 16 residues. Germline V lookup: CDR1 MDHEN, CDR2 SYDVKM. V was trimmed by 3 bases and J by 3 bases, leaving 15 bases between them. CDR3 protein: CASSFIGYRNNQPQHF. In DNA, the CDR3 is TGTGCCAGCAGTTTCATAGGTTACAGAAACAATCAGCCCCAGCATTTT.

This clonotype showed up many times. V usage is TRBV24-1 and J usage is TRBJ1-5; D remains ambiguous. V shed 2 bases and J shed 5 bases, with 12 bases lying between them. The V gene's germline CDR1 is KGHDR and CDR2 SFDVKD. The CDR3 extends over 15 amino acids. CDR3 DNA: TGTGCCACCAGTGATTCTCAAGGGTGGGATCAGCCCCAGCATTTT. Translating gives CATSDSQGWDQPQHF.

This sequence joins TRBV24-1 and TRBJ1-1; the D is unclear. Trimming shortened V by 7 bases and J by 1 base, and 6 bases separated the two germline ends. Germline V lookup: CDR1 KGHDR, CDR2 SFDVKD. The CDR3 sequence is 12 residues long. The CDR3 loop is CATRDANTEAFF. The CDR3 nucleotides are TGTGCCACCAGGGACGCGAACACTGAAGCTTTCTTT.

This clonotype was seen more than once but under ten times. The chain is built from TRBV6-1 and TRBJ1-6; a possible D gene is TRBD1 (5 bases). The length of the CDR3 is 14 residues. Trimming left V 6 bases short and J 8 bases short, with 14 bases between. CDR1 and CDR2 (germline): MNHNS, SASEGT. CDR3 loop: CASSLRDPDSPLHF. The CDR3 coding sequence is TGTGCCAGCAGCCTCCGGGACCCTGATTCACCCCTCCACTTT.

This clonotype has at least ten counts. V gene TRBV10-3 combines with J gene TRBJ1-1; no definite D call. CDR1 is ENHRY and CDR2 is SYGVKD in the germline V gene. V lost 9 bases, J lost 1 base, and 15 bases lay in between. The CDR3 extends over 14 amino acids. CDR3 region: CAIQKDIPNTEAFF. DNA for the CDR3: TGTGCCATTCAAAAAGACATCCCGAACACTGAAGCTTTCTTT.

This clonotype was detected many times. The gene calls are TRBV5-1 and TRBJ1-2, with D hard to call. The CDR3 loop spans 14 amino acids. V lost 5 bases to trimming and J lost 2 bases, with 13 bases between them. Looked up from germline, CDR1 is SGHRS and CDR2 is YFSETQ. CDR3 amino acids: CASSFDGENYGYTF. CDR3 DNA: TGCGCCAGCAGTTTCGACGGCGAAAACTATGGCTACACCTTC.

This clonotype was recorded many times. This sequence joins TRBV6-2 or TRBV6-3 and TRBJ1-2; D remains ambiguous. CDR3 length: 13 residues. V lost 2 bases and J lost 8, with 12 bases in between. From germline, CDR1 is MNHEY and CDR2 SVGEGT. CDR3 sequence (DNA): TGTGCCAGCAGTTACGACGCCCTTCGAGGCTACACCTTC. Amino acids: CASSYDALRGYTF.

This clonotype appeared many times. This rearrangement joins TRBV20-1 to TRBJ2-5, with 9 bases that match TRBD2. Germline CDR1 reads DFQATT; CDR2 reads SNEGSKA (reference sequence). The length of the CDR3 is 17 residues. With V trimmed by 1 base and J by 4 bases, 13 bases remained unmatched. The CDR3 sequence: CSARGLRGGGATETQYF. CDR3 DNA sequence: TGCAGTGCTAGAGGCCTGCGGGGCGGGGGGGCCACAGAGACCCAGTACTTC.

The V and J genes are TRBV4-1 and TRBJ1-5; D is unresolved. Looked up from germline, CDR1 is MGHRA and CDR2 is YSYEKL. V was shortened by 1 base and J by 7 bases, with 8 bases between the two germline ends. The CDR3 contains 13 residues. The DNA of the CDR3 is TGCGCCAGCAGCCAAGGTCAGTACCAGCCCCAGCATTTT. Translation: CASSQGQYQPQHF.

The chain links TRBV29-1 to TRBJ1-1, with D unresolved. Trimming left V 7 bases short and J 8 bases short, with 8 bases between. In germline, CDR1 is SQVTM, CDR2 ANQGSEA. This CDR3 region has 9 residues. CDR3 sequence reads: CSATTEAFF. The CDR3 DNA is TGCAGCGCTACGACCGAAGCTTTCTTT.

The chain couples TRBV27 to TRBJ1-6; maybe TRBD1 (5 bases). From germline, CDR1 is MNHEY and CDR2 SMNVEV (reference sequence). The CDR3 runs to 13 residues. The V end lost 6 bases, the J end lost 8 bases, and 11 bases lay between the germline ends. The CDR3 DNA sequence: TGTGCCAGCAGGGCAGACAGTTATTCACCCCTCCACTTT. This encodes CASRADSYSPLHF.

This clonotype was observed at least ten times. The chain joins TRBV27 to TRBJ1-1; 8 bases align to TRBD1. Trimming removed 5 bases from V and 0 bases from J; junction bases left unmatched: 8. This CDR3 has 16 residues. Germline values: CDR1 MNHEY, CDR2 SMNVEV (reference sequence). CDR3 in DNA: TGTGCCAGCAGTCAGCAGGGGGCCCACCTGAACACTGAAGCTTTCTTT. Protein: CASSQQGAHLNTEAFF.

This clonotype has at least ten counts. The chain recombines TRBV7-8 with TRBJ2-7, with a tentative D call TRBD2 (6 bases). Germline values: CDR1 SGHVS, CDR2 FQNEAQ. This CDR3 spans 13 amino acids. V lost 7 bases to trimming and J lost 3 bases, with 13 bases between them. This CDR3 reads CASTPGDGYEQYF. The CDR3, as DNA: TGTGCCAGCACCCCGGGAGACGGCTACGAGCAGTACTTC.

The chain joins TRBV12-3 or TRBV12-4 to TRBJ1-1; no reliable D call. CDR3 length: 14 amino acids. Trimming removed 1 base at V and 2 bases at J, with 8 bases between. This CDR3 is CASSLVEINTEAFF. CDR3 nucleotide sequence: TGTGCCAGCAGTTTAGTAGAAATAAACACTGAAGCTTTCTTT.

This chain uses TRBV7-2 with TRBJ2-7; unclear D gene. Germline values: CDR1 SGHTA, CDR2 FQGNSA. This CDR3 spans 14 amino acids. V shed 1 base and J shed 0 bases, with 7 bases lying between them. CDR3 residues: CASSLEESSYEQYF. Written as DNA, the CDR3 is TGTGCCAGCAGCTTAGAGGAGAGCTCCTACGAGCAGTACTTC.

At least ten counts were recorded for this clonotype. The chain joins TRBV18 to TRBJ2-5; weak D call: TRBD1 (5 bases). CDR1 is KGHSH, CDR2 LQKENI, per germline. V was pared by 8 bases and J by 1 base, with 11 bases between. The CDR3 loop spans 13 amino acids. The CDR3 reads CASIDRAQETQYF. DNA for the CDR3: TGTGCCAGCATCGACAGAGCCCAAGAGACCCAGTACTTC.

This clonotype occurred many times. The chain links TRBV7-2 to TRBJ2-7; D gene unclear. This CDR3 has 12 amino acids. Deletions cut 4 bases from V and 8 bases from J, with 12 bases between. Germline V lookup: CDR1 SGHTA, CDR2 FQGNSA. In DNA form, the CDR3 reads TGTGCCAGCAGCTACGCACCGATACAGCAGTACTTC. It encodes CASSYAPIQQYF.

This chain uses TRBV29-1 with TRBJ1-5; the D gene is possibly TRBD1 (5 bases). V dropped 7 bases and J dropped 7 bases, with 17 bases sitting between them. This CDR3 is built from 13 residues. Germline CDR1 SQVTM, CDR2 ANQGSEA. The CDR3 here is CSAQAGAGQPQHF. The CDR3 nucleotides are TGCAGCGCCCAGGCTGGGGCAGGACAGCCCCAGCATTTT. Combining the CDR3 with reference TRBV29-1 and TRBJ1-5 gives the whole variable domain SAVISQKPSRDICQRGTSLTIQCQVDSQVTMMFWYRQQPGQSLTLIATANQGSEATYESGFVIDKFPISRPNLTFSTLTVSNMSPEDSSIYLCSAQAGAGQPQHFGDGTRLSIL.

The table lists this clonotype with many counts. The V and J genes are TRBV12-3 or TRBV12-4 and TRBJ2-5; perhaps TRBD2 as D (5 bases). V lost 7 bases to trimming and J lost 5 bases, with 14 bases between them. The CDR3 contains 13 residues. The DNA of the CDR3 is TGTGCCAGCATGGACTGGCCGTTGGAGACCCAGTACTTC. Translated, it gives CASMDWPLETQYF.

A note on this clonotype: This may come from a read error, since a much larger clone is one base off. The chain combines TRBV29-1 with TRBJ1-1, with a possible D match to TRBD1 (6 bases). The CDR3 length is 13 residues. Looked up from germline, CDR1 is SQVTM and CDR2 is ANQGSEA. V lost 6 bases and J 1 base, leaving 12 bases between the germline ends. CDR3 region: CSVYREGNTEAFF. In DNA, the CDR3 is TGCAGCGTCTACAGGGAGGGGAACACTGAAGCTTTCTTT. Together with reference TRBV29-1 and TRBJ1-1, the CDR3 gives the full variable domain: SAVISQKPSRDICQRGTSLTIQCQVDSQVTMMFWYRQQPGQSLTLIATANQGSEATYESGFVIDKFPISRPNLTFSTLTVSNMSPEDSSIYLCSVYREGNTEAFFGQGTRLTVV.

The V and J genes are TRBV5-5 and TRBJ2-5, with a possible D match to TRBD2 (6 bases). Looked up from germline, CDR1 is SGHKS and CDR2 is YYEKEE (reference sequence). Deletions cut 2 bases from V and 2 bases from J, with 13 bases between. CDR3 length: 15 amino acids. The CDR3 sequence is CASSFLAGSQETQYF. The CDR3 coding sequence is TGTGCCAGCAGCTTTTTGGCCGGGAGTCAAGAGACCCAGTACTTC.

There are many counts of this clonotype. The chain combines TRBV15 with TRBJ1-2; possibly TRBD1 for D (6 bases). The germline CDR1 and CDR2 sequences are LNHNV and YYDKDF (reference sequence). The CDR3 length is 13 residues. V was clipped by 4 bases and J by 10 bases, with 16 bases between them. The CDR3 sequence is CATSTPPGQSYTF. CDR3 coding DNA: TGTGCCACCAGCACCCCCCCCGGACAGTCCTACACCTTC.

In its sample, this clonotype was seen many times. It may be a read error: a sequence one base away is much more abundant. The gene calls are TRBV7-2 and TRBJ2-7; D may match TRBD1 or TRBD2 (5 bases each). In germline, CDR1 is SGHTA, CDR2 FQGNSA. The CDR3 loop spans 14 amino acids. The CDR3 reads CASSVAGTYYEQYF. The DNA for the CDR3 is TGTGCCAGCAGCGTAGCCGGGACGTACTACGAGCAGTACTTC.